This T cell receptor (beta chain) was captured in a study of Ad26.COV2.S vaccination and SARS-CoV-2 variants. Across the study: Doses of Ad26.COV2.S were injected into muscle once or twice, 56 days apart. Study-wide results and limits: Post-vaccination breadth of spike-specific CD8+ and CD4+ T cell responses was reportedly substantial.

Libraries were prepared by immunoSEQ multiplex PCR; TCRdb keeps only in-frame clonotypes and omits some of them. The top ten clones hold around 3.4% of a sample with about 370,000 clones, approximately 86% of them seen once. Notes on this clone: Its antigen is not known.

The treatment was: 15 to 20 received Ad26.COV2.S at low or high dose, single or two shots; about 5 received placebo; per-sample allocation not given. Collection of samples fell on day 63 after the first vaccine or placebo injection. The TCR comes from a person aged 18-60 years who received the Ad26.COV2.S COVID-19 vaccine or a placebo. This specimen consisted of peripheral blood, obtained in a trial of Ad26.COV2.S vaccine versus placebo.

The CDR3 spells CASSLVGRGESTDTQYF. The CDR3 region has the DNA TGCGCCAGCAGCTTGGTAGGAAGGGGAGAAAGCACAGATACGCAGTATTTT. This chain joins TRBV5-1 and TRBJ2-3; D could derive from TRBD1 or TRBD2 (5 bases each). Per germline, CDR1 SGHRS and CDR2 YFSETQ. V dropped 0 bases and J dropped 0 bases, with 14 bases sitting between them. The CDR3 runs 17 residues.